A selection of T cell receptor beta chains follows, all from one sample in a study of blood T cell repertoires in COVID-19. This table comes from immunoSEQ multiplex PCR, and its TCRdb copy is limited to in-frame clones, with some not included. The sample holds some 150,000 clones, roughly 76% seen once. Sequencing was performed on peripheral blood. Source of these receptors: a human donor with acute or convalescent COVID-19. The donor label of this sample is uncertain. Both conserved end residues are part of each CDR3. A D gene is named only where the DNA matches it firmly. Size is omitted from some rows. Given values are once, few, many or a class for expanded clones.

TRBV7-8	TRBJ1-1	-	-	TGTGCCAGCAGCTTAGGGGGGGGAGCTGAAGCTTTCTTT	CASSLGGGAEAFF
TRBV6-5	TRBJ1-6	TRBD1	-	TGTGCCAGCAGTTACTCCATGGGACAGGGGGATTCACCCCTCCACTTT	CASSYSMGQGDSPLHF
TRBV19	TRBJ1-5	-	once	TGTGCCAGTAGTATGGCAGGCCCAGCGGCCCAGCATTTT	CASSMAGPAAQHF
TRBV6-5	TRBJ1-6	TRBD1	once	TGTGCCAGCAGGGGACAGGGCTATAATTCACCCCTCCACTTT	CASRGQGYNSPLHF
TRBV14	TRBJ2-7	-	once	TGTGCCAGCAGCCAAGCGGGGAACGACGAGCAGTACTTC	CASSQAGNDEQYF
TRBV23-1	TRBJ1-6	-	-	TGCGCCAGCAGTCTGGGGGACTTGCCCTATAATTCACCCCTCCACTTT	CASSLGDLPYNSPLHF
TRBV7-2	TRBJ1-1	-	-	TGTGCCAGCAGCCCTAGGGGTATAGATCGATCTGAAGCTTTCTTT	CASSPRGIDRSEAFF
TRBV25-1	TRBJ1-4	-	-	TGTGCCAGCAGTCCCGGGGATGAAAAACTGTTTTTT	CASSPGDEKLFF
TRBV2	TRBJ2-7	-	-	TGTGCCAGCAGTGAAGCGCGGGATCTCTCCTACGAGCAGTACTTC	CASSEARDLSYEQYF
TRBV23-1	TRBJ2-3	TRBD2	once	TGCGCCAGCCCTCGGGGGGGTGGTGATACGCAGTATTTT	CASPRGGGDTQYF
TRBV19	TRBJ1-6	-	-	TGTGCCAGTAGTATATCCACAGGAGTTAATTCACCCCTCCACTTT	CASSISTGVNSPLHF
TRBV6-5	TRBJ2-5	TRBD1	-	TGTGCCAGCAGCGGACAGGGGGATATAAAGACCCAGTACTTC	CASSGQGDIKTQYF
TRBV4-1	TRBJ1-1	-	few	TGCGCCAGCGGCTCGAGAGGGGTTAGCGGTGAAGCTTTCTTT	CASGSRGVSGEAFF
TRBV30	TRBJ1-1	-	-	TGTGCCCTGGCGGTCGTCACTGAAGCTTTCTTT	CALAVVTEAFF
TRBV25-1	TRBJ2-6	TRBD2	-	TGTGCCAGCAGTGAAACGGGAGGGCGGGGGCCTGGGGCCAACGTCCTGACTTTC	CASSETGGRGPGANVLTF
TRBV7-9	TRBJ1-6	TRBD1	once	TGTGCCAGCAGCACCGAGGTCGGGACAGTAAATTCACCCCTCCACTTT	CASSTEVGTVNSPLHF
TRBV3-1/TRBV3-2	TRBJ1-5	-	-	TGTGCCAGCAGCCAAGCCCAGGATCAGCCCCAGCATTTT	CASSQAQDQPQHF
TRBV18	TRBJ1-5	-	once	TGTGCCAGCTCACCCGGAGGGGGGGAGCCCCAGCATTTT	CASSPGGGEPQHF
TRBV1	TRBJ1-6	-	-	TGCACCAGCAGCCAAGGCAGGGTAGTACGGTCACCCCTCCACTTT	CTSSQGRVVRSPLHF
TRBV19	TRBJ2-7	-	-	TGTGCCAGTAGGGGCAGAAGTTACGAGCAGTACTTC	CASRGRSYEQYF
TRBV19	TRBJ1-5	TRBD1	-	TGTGCCAGTAGTACCCGGACAGGGGCAAGCAATCAGCCCCAGCATTTT	CASSTRTGASNQPQHF
TRBV30	TRBJ1-2	TRBD1	once	TGTGCCTGGAGTGGGACAGGGAGTGGCTACACCTTC	CAWSGTGSGYTF
TRBV4-2	TRBJ2-1	TRBD1	-	TGTGCCAGCAGCTTACAGGGGGCAGTCTCCTACAATGAGCAGTTCTTC	CASSLQGAVSYNEQFF
TRBV5-4	TRBJ2-2	-	-	TGTGCCAGCAGCCTGGGTCCCCTCACCGGGGAGCTGTTTTTT	CASSLGPLTGELFF
TRBV6-5	TRBJ2-1	-	-	TGTGCCAGCAGTTACGTGGGGGGGCCGAATGAGCAGTTCTTC	CASSYVGGPNEQFF
TRBV10-3	TRBJ2-1	TRBD1	-	TGTGCCACCGCGCCCGGGACAGGGTACAATGAGCAGTTCTTC	CATAPGTGYNEQFF
TRBV19	TRBJ1-5	-	-	TGTGCCAGTACCAACCCGGAGAGGGCCAATCAGCCCCAGCATTTT	CASTNPERANQPQHF
TRBV10-1	TRBJ2-3	-	-	TGCGCCAGCAGTGATTTAAGCCAGGGTACGCAGTATTTT	CASSDLSQGTQYF
TRBV19	TRBJ1-4	TRBD1	-	TGTGCCAGTAGTATTAGTAGACAGGGGCTCGTTGCAACTAATGAAAAACTGTTTTTT	CASSISRQGLVATNEKLFF
TRBV6-5	TRBJ1-1	TRBD1	-	TGTGCCAGCAGTTACACCCTACAGGGGAGAAACACTGAAGCTTTCTTT	CASSYTLQGRNTEAFF
TRBV6-6	TRBJ2-1	TRBD2	-	TGTGCCAGCAGCCTCGGGGGGGGCGTCGATGAGCAGTTCTTC	CASSLGGGVDEQFF
TRBV5-4	TRBJ1-1	TRBD1	-	TGTGCCAGCAGCTTACAGGGGATGAACACTGAAGCTTTCTTT	CASSLQGMNTEAFF
TRBV29-1	TRBJ1-5	TRBD1	once	TGCAGCGTTGAACAGGGGGCAGGGCAGCCCCAGCATTTT	CSVEQGAGQPQHF
TRBV6-5	TRBJ1-2	TRBD1	-	TGTGCCAGCACCATAGGACAGGGACCCTCCTATGGCTACACCTTC	CASTIGQGPSYGYTF
TRBV12-3/TRBV12-4	TRBJ2-1	TRBD1	once	TGTGCCAGCAGTTTAAGGGGGCAAGGTGAGCAGTTCTTC	CASSLRGQGEQFF
TRBV5-1	TRBJ1-1	-	once	TGCGCCAGCAGCTTGGTGCGGGATAGCACTGAAGCTTTCTTT	CASSLVRDSTEAFF
TRBV19	TRBJ2-1	-	-	TGTGCCAGTAGTATAGTTCAGGGAGGTCTAAAAGGGGAGCAGTTCTTC	CASSIVQGGLKGEQFF
TRBV18	TRBJ2-1	TRBD2	-	TGTGCCAGCTCCCCTGGACTAGCGGGGGCCCGGTACAATGAGCAGTTCTTC	CASSPGLAGARYNEQFF
TRBV7-2	TRBJ1-2	-	-	TGTGCCAGCAGCTTAGAGGGGACTAGAGGCTACACCTTC	CASSLEGTRGYTF
TRBV11-2	TRBJ2-1	TRBD2	-	TGTGCCAGCAGCCTCACCCTCAGGGAGGGTAAGCAGTTCTTC	CASSLTLREGKQFF
TRBV20-1	TRBJ1-2	-	-	TGCAGTGCTAGTCCCGGTACCAACTATGGCTACACCTTC	CSASPGTNYGYTF
TRBV5-1	TRBJ2-3	-	few	TGCGCCAGCAGCTTGATAACAGACACAGATACGCAGTATTTT	CASSLITDTDTQYF
TRBV5-1	TRBJ2-5	TRBD2	-	TGCGCCAGCAGCGCGGGACTAGTAATTTCGCCCCAAGAGACCCAGTACTTC	CASSAGLVISPQETQYF
TRBV7-8	TRBJ1-2	-	-	TGTGCCAGCAGCCCCGACAGCTCCTATGGCTACACCTTC	CASSPDSSYGYTF
TRBV20-1	TRBJ1-1	-	-	TGCAGTGCGCCCGATCCCGTGAGAGCTTTCTTT	CSAPDPVRAFF
TRBV5-1	TRBJ2-1	TRBD2	-	TGCGCCAGCAGTTTTACTAGCGGGGTTTACAATGAGCAGTTCTTC	CASSFTSGVYNEQFF
TRBV10-2	TRBJ1-2	TRBD1	-	TGCGCCAGCATGCTGGACAGGGGTAATGGCTACACCTTC	CASMLDRGNGYTF